This T cell receptor beta chain was retrieved from a study of cytomegalovirus exposure and HLA in healthy donors. The study, taken as a whole, reports: There were some 150 TCR beta chains listed as cytomegalovirus-associated.

In regard to this clone: Antigen unknown.

Here immunoSEQ multiplex PCR was the method, and the copy in TCRdb shows in-frame clones only, minus some. The sample contains over 110,000 clones, around nine tenths of which appear only once. V was shortened by 3 bases and J by 4 bases, with 13 bases between the two germline ends. CDR1 and CDR2 (germline): MGHRA, YSYEKL. The CDR3 extends over 15 amino acids. The clonotype was recovered from a man younger than 35 in good health and CMV-seropositive. V and J are TRBV4-1 and TRBJ1-3, with a weak D call TRBD1 (6 bases). Sequenced: PBMCs. In DNA, the CDR3 is TGCGCCAGCAGCCAGTTACAGGGTACCGGAAACACCATATATTTT. It codes for CASSQLQGTGNTIYF.